The clone carrying this T cell receptor (beta chain) was seen repeatedly, ten times or more. Germline lookup yields CDR1 SEHNR and CDR2 FQNEAQ (reference sequence). V lost 1 base to trimming and J lost 8 bases, with 11 bases between them. This CDR3 region has 13 residues. These data are taken from a study of T cells in Graves' hyperthyroidism and ophthalmopathy. The CDR3 regions of TCR beta were amplified from RNA transcripts. A first-round RT-PCR of the TCR CDR3 used the HTBI primer set. TCRdb used MiXCR to reprocess the multiplex PCR reads, holding one entry per CDR3 protein. The sample shows approximately 200,000 distinct CDR3 sequences, approximately 16% of them seen only once. With a duration under 2 months, the hyperthyroidism was newly diagnosed in patients aged 18 to 65.

This TCR was sampled from a middle-aged man with Graves' hyperthyroidism. The chain employs TRBV7-9 and TRBJ1-2; D not certain. Sample: blood. CDR3 nucleotides: TGTGCCAGCAGCTTAGTTTCACAGCCGGGCTACACCTTC. Protein sequence: CASSLVSQPGYTF. Supplemented by reference TRBV7-9 and TRBJ1-2, the full variable domain reads DTGVSQNPRHKITKRGQNVTFRCDPISEHNRLYWYRQTLGQGPEFLTYFQNEAQLEKSRLLSDRFSAERPKGSFSTLEIQRTEQGDSAMYLCASSLVSQPGYTFGSGTRLTVV.